This T cell receptor beta chain was observed in a study of vaccination and CD4 T cells after COVID-19. As for the study in general: Stimulation of the cells used overlapping spike peptide pools from SARS-CoV-2 and from the common cold coronaviruses HCoV-NL63, HCoV-OC43 and HCoV-229E. Control wells got either CEFX epitopes, HIV-1 Nef peptides, or no peptide at all.

In regard to this clonotype: As yet, its antigen is unknown.

CDR3 length equals 12 residues. Looked up from germline, CDR1 is SEHNR and CDR2 is FQNEAQ (reference sequence). Trimming took 3 bases from V and 4 from J, leaving 6 bases between them. With the Oncomine TCR Beta short-read assay, DNA from cultured CD4+ T cells was sequenced. DNA came from CD4+ T cells after culture. One entry per CDR3 protein, called by TCRdb with MiXCR from the PCR reads. The data contain 7,000 to 9,500 distinct CDR3 sequences, 30% to 40% of them singletons. Treatment indicated: roughly 10-day PBMC culture with coronavirus spike peptide pools or control peptides (ViraFEST assay). From the unexposed donor, CD4+ T cells were collected ahead of the COVID-19 pandemic (2011-2018). Negative selection recovered the CD4+ T cells once they had spent around 11 days in culture.

The receptor was derived from a human donor in good health. The sequencing sample was made of CD4+ T cells from blood, cultured in vitro. This chain links TRBV7-9 with TRBJ1-1; D remains unclear. The DNA of the CDR3 is TGTGCCAGCAGCTTGAGGACCACTGAAGCTTTCTTT. Its translation is CASSLRTTEAFF.